What follows are 6 T cell receptor beta chains derived from one specimen sequenced in a study of blood T cell repertoires in COVID-19. The method was immunoSEQ multiplex PCR; TCRdb's version includes in-frame clones alone and lacks a portion of them. The repertoire includes 39,000 or so clones, about four fifths of them detected once, and approximately 39% sits in the top ten. Sequencing was performed on peripheral blood. The receptor source for this set is a man between 40 and 49 years old with active or convalescent COVID-19.

This clone was counted only a few times. For the CDR3, the DNA is TGTGCCAGCAGCTGGGAGACCGGGGAGCTGTTTTTT. As protein: CASSWETGELFF. The V gene is TRBV13, the J gene TRBJ2-2, with D maybe TRBD2 (5 bases). Germline loops: CDR1 PRHDT, CDR2 FYEKMQ (reference sequence). The length of the CDR3 is 12 residues. V was pared by 4 bases and J by 5 bases, with 5 bases between.

The chain combines TRBV10-1 with TRBJ1-5; possible D gene TRBD1, 5 bases. CDR1 and CDR2 (germline): WNHNN, SYGVQD (reference sequence). The V gene lost 11 bases and the J gene lost 0 bases, with 20 bases spanning the gap. There are 16 residues in the CDR3. CDR3 in amino acids: CAGHLRRLYSNQPQHF. The CDR3, as DNA: TGCGCCGGACACTTACGCCGGCTCTATAGCAATCAGCCCCAGCATTTT.

The V gene is TRBV19, the J gene TRBJ2-3; 8 bases align to TRBD1. V trimming: 4 bases; J trimming: 3 bases; junction bases outside the gene matches: 0. From germline, CDR1 is LNHDA and CDR2 SQIVND (reference sequence). The CDR3 spans 13 residues. CDR3 nucleotides: TGTGCCAGTAGTAACAGGGGGACAGATACGCAGTATTTT. This codes for CASSNRGTDTQYF. Based on the CDR3 plus reference TRBV19 and TRBJ2-3, the full variable domain is DGGITQSPKYLFRKEGQNVTLSCEQNLNHDAMYWYRQDPGQGLRLIYYSQIVNDFQKGDIAEGYSVSREKKESFPLTVTSAQKNPTAFYLCASSNRGTDTQYFGPGTRLTVL.

This chain connects TRBV12-3 or TRBV12-4 to TRBJ1-3, with 7 bases aligning to TRBD1. The CDR3 totals 13 residues. Trimming at V came to 6 bases and at J to 8 bases, leaving 7 bases not matched to a gene. CDR3 sequence (DNA): TGTGCCAGCAGCGACAGGGCCAGACACACCATATATTTT. It translates to CASSDRARHTIYF.

The chain recombines TRBV23-1 with TRBJ2-7, with D unresolved. TRBV23-1 counts as an open reading frame of uncertain function. V lost 2 bases to trimming and J lost 6 bases, with 8 bases between them. The CDR3 loop spans 12 amino acids. The CDR3 coding sequence is TGCGCCAGCAGTCAACCAGAACGCGAGCAGTACTTC. Protein: CASSQPEREQYF.

The chain has TRBV24-1 and TRBJ2-7; D remains ambiguous. CDR1 and CDR2 from the germline V gene are KGHDR and SFDVKD. The CDR3 runs 11 residues. Trimming pared 4 bases from V and 4 bases from J, leaving 4 bases between. CDR3 in amino acids: CATSDHYEQYF. The CDR3 DNA is TGTGCCACCAGTGACCATTACGAGCAGTACTTC.